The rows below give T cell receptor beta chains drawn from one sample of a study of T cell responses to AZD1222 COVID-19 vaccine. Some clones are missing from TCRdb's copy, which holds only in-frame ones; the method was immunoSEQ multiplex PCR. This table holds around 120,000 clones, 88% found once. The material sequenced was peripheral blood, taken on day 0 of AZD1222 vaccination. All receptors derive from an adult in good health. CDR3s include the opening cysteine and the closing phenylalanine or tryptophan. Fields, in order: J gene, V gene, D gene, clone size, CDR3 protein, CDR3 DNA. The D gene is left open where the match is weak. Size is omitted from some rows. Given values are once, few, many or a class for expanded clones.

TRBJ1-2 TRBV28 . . CAGRGTRSNYGYTF TGTGCCGGTCGTGGGACACGGAGTAACTATGGCTACACCTTC
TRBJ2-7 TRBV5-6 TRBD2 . CASSPGLDYEQYF TGTGCCAGCAGCCCGGGACTAGACTACGAGCAGTACTTC
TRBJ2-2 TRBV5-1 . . CASSLVAGVGPGELFF TGCGCCAGCAGCTTGGTGGCAGGGGTCGGACCCGGGGAGCTGTTTTTT
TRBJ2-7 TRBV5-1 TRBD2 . CASSLLAGGFYEQYF TGCGCCAGCAGCTTGCTAGCGGGGGGCTTCTACGAGCAGTACTTC
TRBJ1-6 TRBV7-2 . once CASVWENSPLHF TGTGCCAGCGTTTGGGAAAATTCACCCCTCCACTTT
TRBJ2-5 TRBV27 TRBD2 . CASSLQASGGRETQYF TGTGCCAGCAGTTTACAGGCTAGCGGGGGGAGGGAGACCCAGTACTTC
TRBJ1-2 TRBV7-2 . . CASTWGGLGSGGYTF TGTGCCAGCACCTGGGGGGGGCTCGGGTCGGGTGGCTACACCTTC
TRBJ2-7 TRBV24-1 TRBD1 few CATAGTGGYEQYF TGTGCCACCGCCGGGACAGGGGGCTACGAGCAGTACTTC
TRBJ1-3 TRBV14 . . CASSLSGTGNTIYF TGTGCCAGCAGCCTCTCAGGGACTGGAAACACCATATATTTT
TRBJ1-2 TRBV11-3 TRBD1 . CASSLTGGLIGIYGYTF TGTGCCAGCAGCTTAACAGGGGGCTTAATCGGGATCTATGGCTACACCTTC